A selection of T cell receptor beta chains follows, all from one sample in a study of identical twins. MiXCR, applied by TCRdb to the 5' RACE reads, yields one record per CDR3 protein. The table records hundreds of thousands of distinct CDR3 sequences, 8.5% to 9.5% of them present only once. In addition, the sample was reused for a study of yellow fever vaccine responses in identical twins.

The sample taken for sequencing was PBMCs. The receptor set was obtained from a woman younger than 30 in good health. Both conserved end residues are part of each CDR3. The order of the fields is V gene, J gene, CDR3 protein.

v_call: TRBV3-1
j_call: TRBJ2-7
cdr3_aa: CASSQTGDEQYF

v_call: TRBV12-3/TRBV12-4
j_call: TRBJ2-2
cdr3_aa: CASGENTGELFF

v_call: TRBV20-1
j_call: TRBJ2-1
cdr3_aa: CSARALSTSEAYNEQFF

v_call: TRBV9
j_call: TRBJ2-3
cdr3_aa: CASSVASGLLTDTQYF

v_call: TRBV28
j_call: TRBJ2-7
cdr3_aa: CASSFQGGPGSYEQYF

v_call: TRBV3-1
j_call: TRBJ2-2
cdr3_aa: CASSQERVGRELFF

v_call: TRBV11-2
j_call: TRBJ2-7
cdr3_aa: CASSIGQGTPYEQYF

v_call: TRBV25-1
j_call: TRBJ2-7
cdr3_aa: CASTQFGGAFDEQYF

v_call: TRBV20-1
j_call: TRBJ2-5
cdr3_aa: CSAMRLAGGLGETQYF

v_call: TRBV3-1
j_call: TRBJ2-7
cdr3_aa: CASSRWLRGTSTYEQYF

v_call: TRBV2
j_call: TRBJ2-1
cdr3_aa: CASSEDGDHNEQFF

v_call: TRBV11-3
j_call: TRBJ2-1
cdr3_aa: CASSHSGKSYNEQFF

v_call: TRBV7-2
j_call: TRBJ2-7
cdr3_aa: CAGSRDRDSVEQYF

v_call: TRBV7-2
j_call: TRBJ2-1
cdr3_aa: CASSLAPGLAGGWREQFF

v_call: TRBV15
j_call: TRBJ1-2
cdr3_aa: CATSRAGTGLSGYTF

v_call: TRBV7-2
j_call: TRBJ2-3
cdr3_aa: CASGVGTDTQYF

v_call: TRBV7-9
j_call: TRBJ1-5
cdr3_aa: CASSSGSNQPQHF

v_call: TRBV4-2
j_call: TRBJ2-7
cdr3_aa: CASSQESSGSYEQYF

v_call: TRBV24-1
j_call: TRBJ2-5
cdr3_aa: CATAPGTGQETQYF

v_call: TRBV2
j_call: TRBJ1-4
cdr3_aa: CASILQRANEKLFF

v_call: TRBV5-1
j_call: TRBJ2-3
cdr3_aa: CASSLGRGGADTQYF

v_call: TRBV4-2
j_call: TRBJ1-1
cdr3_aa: CASSQAGRDREFVEAFF

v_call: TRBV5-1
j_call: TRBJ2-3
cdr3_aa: CASSLEASGTDTQYF

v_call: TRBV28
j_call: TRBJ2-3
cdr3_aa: CASSFRAPGNTDTQYF

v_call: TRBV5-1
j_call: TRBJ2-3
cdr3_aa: CASSFERRSTDTQYF

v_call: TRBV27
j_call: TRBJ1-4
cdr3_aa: CASGGSGIGEKLFF

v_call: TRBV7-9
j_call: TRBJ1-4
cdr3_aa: CASSAMGEGNEKLFF

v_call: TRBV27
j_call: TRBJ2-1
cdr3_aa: CASGITGWNEQFF

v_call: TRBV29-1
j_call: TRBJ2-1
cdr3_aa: CSVDEGSGRVDEQFF

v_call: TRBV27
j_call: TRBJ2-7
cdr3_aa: CASSPPGPRRQYF

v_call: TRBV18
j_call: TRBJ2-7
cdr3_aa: CASSPPTGTSGSALPAYEQYF

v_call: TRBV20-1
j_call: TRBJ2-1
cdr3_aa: CSAKLASYNEQFF

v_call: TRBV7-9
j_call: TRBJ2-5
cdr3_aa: CASSLVAGGGQETQYF

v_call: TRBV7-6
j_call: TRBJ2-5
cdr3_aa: CASSWAGTGGETQYF

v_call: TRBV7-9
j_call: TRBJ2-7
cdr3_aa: CASSRPGQGTAYEQYF

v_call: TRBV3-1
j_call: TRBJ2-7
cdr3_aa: CASSQAGQAITYEQYF

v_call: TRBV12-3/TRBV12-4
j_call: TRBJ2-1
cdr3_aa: CASSSGDNEQFF

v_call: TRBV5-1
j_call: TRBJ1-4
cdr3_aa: CASSLEGTGYEKLFF

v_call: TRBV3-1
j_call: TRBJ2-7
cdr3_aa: CASSPALDRGRYEQYF

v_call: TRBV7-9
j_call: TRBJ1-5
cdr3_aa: CASSLASGNQPQHF

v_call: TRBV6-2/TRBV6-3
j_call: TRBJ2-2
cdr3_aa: CASRRGNLNTGELFF

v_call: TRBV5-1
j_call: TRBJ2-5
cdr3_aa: CASSLQGKETQYF

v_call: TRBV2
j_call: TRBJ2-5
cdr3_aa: CASSPNRDQETQYF

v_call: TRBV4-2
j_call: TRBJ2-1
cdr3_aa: CASSQEVGQPNEQFF

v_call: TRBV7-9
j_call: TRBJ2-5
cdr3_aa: CASSSSGTGETQYF

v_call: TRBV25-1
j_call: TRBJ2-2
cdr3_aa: CASSDRKQYTGELFF

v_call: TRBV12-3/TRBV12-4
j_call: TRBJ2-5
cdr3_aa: CASSFSVGGETQYF